This T cell receptor (beta chain) was sequenced during a study of blood T cell repertoires in COVID-19. In the study overall: Some COVID-19 samples were acute and others convalescent; all came from the United States, Italy and Spain. T cells, B-cell-depleted T cells, or PBMCs provided the cDNA or gDNA that served as material.

Per the authors' pipeline: It was from reference gene primer amplification that nucleated cell counts were estimated. Assay: immunoSEQ multiplex PCR; the TCRdb copy retains only in-frame clones and omits some. V, J and clone size are taken as reported in that table, and D and trimming were inferred from the DNA itself. The sample lists 90,000 to 150,000 clones, 71% occurring once. Between the trimmed V and J ends, which lost 0 bases and 2 bases, there was a span of 12 bases. CDR1 and CDR2 from the germline V gene are SEHNR and FQNEAQ (reference sequence). The CDR3 has 16 amino acids. The chain links TRBV7-9 to TRBJ2-3, with a possible D match to TRBD2 (5 bases). The TCR sequence derives from a human donor with acute or convalescent COVID-19. The donor label of this sample is uncertain. Sequencing was carried out using peripheral blood. The CDR3 spells CASSLAVGGPTDTQYF. The CDR3 nucleotides are TGTGCCAGCAGCTTAGCGGTTGGAGGACCCACAGATACGCAGTATTTT.